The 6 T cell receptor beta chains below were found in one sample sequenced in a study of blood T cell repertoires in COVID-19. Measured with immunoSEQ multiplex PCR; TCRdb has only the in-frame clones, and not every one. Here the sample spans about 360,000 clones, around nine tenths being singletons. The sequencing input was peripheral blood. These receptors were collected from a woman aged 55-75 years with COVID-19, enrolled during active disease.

In DNA, the CDR3 is TGTGCCAGCAGTTACTCGAACAGGGTGAATAATTCACCCCTCCACTTT. This sequence encodes CASSYSNRVNNSPLHF. The chain has TRBV6-5 and TRBJ1-6; D might be TRBD1 (6 bases). The CDR3 consists of 16 residues. The germline gives CDR1 MNHEY, CDR2 SVGAGI. Trimming left V 0 bases short and J 5 bases short, with 11 bases between.

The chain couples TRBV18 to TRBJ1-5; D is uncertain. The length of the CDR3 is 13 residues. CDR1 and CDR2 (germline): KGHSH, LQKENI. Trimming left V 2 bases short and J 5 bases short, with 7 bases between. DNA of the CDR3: TGTGCCAGCTCACCAGGGGAGGATCAGCCCCAGCATTTT. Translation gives CASSPGEDQPQHF. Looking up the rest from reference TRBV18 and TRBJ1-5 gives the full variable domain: NAGVMQNPRHLVRRRGQEARLRCSPMKGHSHVYWYRQLPEEGLKFMVYLQKENIIDESGMPKERFSAEFPKEGPSILRIQQVVRGDSAAYFCASSPGEDQPQHFGDGTRLSIL.

CDR3 bases: TGTGCCTGGAGTCGGCCTGGACTAGTGTCCGGGGAGCTGTTTTTT. Its protein is CAWSRPGLVSGELFF. The chain carries TRBV30 and TRBJ2-2; TRBD2 agrees at 7 bases. The CDR3 is 15 residues long. CDR1 GTSNPN and CDR2 SVGIG come from the germline V gene (reference sequence). Germline trimming cut 2 bases from V and 6 bases from J; bases unmatched to any gene: 9.

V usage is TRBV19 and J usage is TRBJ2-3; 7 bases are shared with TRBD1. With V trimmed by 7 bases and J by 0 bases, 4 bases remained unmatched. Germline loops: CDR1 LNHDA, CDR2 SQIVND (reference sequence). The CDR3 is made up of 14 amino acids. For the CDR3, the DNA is TGTGCCAGTAAGAGACAGGGAAGCACAGATACGCAGTATTTT. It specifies CASKRQGSTDTQYF.

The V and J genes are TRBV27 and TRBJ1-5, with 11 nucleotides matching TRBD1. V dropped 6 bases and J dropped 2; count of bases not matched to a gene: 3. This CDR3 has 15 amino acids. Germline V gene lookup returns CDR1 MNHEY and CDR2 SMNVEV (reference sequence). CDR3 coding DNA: TGTGCCAGCAGGGGGGGACAGGGGGGCAATCAGCCCCAGCATTTT. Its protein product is CASRGGQGGNQPQHF.

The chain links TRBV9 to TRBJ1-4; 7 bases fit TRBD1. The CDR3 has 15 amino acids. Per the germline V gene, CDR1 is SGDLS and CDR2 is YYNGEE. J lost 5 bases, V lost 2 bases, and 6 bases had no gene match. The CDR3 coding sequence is TGTGCCAGCAGCGTTTTAGGGACAGAGAATGAAAAACTGTTTTTT. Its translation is CASSVLGTENEKLFF.